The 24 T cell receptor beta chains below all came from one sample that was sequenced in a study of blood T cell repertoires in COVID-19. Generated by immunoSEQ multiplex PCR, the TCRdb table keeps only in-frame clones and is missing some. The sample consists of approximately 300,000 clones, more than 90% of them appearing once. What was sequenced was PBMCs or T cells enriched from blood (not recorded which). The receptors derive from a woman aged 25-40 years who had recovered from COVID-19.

The CDR3 DNA reads TGTGCCAGCAGCCCTACCGCAGCGGGCGGCTACACCTTC. Its translation is CASSPTAAGGYTF. The chain combines TRBV6-2 or TRBV6-3 with TRBJ1-2, with unresolved D. Trimming took off 6 bases at V and 8 bases at J, with 16 bases between the two ends. There are 13 residues in the CDR3. The germline V gene has CDR1 MNHEY and CDR2 SVGEGT.

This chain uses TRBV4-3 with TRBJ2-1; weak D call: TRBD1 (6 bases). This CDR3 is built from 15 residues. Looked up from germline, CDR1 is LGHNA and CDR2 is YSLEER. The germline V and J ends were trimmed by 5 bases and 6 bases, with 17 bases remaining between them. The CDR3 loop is CASSAARGWGNEQFF. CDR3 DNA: TGCGCCAGCAGCGCGGCCAGGGGTTGGGGCAATGAGCAGTTCTTC.

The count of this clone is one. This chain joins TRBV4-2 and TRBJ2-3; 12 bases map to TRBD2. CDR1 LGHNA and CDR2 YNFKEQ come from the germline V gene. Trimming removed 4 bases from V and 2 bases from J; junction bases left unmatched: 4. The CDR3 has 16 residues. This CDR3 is CASSPTSGRITDTQYF. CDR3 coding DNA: TGTGCCAGCAGCCCTACTAGCGGGAGGATCACAGATACGCAGTATTTT.

The CDR3 bases are TGTGCCACCAGCAGAGGGGGAGGGAGGGAGACCCAGTACTTC. Translated: CATSRGGGRETQYF. The rearrangement uses TRBV15 and TRBJ2-5; 7 nucleotides line up with TRBD2. The J segment lost 5 bases and the V segment lost 1 base, leaving 4 bases of the junction unmatched. Germline lookup yields CDR1 LNHNV and CDR2 YYDKDF (reference sequence). This CDR3 contains 14 residues. Filled out from reference TRBV15 and TRBJ2-5, the complete variable domain reads DAMVIQNPRYQVTQFGKPVTLSCSQTLNHNVMYWYQQKSSQAPKLLFHYYDKDFNNEADTPDNFQSRRPNTSFCFLDIRSPGLGDTAMYLCATSRGGGRETQYFGPGTRLLVL.

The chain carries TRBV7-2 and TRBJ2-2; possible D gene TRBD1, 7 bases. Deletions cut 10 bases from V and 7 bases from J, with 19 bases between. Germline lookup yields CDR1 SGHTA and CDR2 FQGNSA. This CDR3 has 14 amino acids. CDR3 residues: CATRRQGLSGELFF. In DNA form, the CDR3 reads TGTGCCACCCGCCGACAGGGACTCAGCGGGGAGCTGTTTTTT. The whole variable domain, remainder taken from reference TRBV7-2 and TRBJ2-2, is GAGVSQSPSNKVTEKGKDVELRCDPISGHTALYWYRQSLGQGLEFLIYFQGNSAPDKSGLPSDRFSAERTGGSVSTLTIQRTQQEDSAVYLCATRRQGLSGELFFGEGSRLTVL.

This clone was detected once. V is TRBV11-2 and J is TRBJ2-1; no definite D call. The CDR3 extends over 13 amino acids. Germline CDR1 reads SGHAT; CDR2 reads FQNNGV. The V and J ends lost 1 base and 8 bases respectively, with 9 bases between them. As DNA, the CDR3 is TGTGCCAGCAGCTTAGGGCGGAGCTATGAGCAGTTCTTC. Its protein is CASSLGRSYEQFF.

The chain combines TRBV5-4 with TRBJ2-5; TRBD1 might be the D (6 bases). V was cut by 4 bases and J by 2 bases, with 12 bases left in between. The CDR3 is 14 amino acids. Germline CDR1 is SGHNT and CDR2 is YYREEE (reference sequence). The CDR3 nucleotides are TGTGCCAGCAGCGGAGGACAGAATCAAGAGACCCAGTACTTC. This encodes CASSGGQNQETQYF.

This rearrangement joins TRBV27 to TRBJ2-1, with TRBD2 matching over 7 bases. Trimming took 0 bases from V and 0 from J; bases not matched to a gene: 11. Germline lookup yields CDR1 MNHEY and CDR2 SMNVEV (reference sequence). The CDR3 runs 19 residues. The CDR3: CASSLSRWRESSSYNEQFF. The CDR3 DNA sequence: TGTGCCAGCAGTTTATCTAGGTGGCGGGAGTCGAGCTCCTACAATGAGCAGTTCTTC.

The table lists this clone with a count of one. Here the CDR3 reads CASSPAVSTDTQYF. The CDR3 DNA follows: TGTGCCAGCAGCCCAGCGGTTAGCACAGATACGCAGTATTTT. The V gene is TRBV2, the J gene TRBJ2-3; a weak D match, TRBD2 (5 bases). V gave up 6 bases and J gave up 0 bases, with 10 bases separating them. Germline V gene lookup returns CDR1 SNHLY and CDR2 FYNNEI. The CDR3 loop spans 14 amino acids.

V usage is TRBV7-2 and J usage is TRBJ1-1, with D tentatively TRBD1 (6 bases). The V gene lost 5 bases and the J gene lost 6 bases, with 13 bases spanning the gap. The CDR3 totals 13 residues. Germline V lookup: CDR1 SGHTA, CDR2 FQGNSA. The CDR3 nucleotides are TGTGCCAGCAGCCTCAAACGACAGGCTGAAGCTTTCTTT. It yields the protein CASSLKRQAEAFF.

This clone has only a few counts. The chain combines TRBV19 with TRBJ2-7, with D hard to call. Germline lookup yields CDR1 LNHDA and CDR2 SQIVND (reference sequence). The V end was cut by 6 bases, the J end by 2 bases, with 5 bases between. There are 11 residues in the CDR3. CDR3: CASSKTYEQYF. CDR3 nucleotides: TGTGCCAGTAGCAAAACCTACGAGCAGTACTTC.

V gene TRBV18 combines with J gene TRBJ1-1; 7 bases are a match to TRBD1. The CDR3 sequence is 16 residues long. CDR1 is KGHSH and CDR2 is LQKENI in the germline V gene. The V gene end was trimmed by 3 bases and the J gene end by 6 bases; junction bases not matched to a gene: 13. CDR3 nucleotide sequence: TGTGCCAGCTCACCGCAAGACCACAGGGGCGGCCCTGAAGCTTTCTTT. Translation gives CASSPQDHRGGPEAFF.

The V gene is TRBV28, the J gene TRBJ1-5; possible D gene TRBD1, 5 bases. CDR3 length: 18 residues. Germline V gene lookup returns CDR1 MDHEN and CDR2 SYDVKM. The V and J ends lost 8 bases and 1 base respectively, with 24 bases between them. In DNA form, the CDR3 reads TGTGCCAGCTCAAAAGGCGCCGGGGGGGTCACAAGCAATCAGCCCCAGCATTTT. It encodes CASSKGAGGVTSNQPQHF.

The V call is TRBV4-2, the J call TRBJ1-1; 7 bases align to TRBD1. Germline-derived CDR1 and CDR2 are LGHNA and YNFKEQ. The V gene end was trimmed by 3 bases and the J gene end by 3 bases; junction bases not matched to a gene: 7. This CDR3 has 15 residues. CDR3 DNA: TGTGCCAGCAGCCAGTTCCCCCAGGGGGACACTGAAGCTTTCTTT. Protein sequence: CASSQFPQGDTEAFF.

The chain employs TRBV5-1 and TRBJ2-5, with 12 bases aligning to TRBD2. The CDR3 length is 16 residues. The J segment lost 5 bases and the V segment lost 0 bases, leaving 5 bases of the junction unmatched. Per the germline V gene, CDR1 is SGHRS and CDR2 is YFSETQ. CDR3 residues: CASSLAPLAGGETQYF. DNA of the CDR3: TGCGCCAGCAGCTTGGCCCCGCTAGCGGGAGGGGAGACCCAGTACTTC.

CDR3 region: CSASGHNTEAFF. CDR3 sequence (DNA): TGCAGTGCTAGTGGGCATAACACTGAAGCTTTCTTT. The gene calls are TRBV20-1 and TRBJ1-1; D not resolved. Per the germline V gene, CDR1 is DFQATT and CDR2 is SNEGSKA (reference sequence). V lost 3 bases, J lost 2 bases, and 7 bases lay in between. This CDR3 contains 12 residues.

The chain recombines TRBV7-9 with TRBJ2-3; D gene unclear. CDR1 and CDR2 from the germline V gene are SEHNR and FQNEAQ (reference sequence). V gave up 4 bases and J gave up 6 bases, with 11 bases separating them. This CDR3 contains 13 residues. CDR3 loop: CASSSNEADTQYF. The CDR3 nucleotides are TGTGCCAGCAGCTCGAACGAGGCGGATACGCAGTATTTT. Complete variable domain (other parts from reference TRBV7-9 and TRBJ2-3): DTGVSQNPRHKITKRGQNVTFRCDPISEHNRLYWYRQTLGQGPEFLTYFQNEAQLEKSRLLSDRFSAERPKGSFSTLEIQRTEQGDSAMYLCASSSNEADTQYFGPGTRLTVL.

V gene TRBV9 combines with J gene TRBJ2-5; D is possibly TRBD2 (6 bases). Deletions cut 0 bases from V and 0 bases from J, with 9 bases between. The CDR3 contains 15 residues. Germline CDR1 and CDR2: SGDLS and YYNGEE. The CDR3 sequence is CASSVGSSDQETQYF. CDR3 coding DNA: TGTGCCAGCAGCGTAGGGTCTAGCGACCAAGAGACCCAGTACTTC.

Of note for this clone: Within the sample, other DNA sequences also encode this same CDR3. CDR3 region: CASSPAGGMNTEAFF. The CDR3 DNA reads TGTGCCAGCAGTCCCGCGGGGGGGATGAACACTGAAGCTTTCTTT. This chain links TRBV28 with TRBJ1-1; D is perhaps TRBD1 (5 bases). The ends were cut back, 5 bases at V and 0 bases at J, with 13 bases in the middle. The CDR3 runs 15 residues. From germline, CDR1 is MDHEN and CDR2 SYDVKM. The full variable domain, in which reference TRBV28 and TRBJ1-1 provide the parts outside the CDR3, is DVKVTQSSRYLVKRTGEKVFLECVQDMDHENMFWYRQDPGLGLRLIYFSYDVKMKEKGDIPEGYSVSREKKERFSLILESASTNQTSMYLCASSPAGGMNTEAFFGQGTRLTVV.

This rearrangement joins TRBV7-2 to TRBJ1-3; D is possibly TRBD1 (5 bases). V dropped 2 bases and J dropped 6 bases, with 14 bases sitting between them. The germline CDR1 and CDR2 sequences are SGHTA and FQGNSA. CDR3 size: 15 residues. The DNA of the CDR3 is TGTGCCAGCAGCTTATCGCGGCAGGGTGTAAACACCATATATTTT. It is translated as CASSLSRQGVNTIYF.

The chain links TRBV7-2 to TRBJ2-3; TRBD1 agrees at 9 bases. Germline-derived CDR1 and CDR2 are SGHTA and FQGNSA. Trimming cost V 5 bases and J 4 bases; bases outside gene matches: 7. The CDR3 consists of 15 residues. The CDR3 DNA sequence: TGTGCCAGCAGCCCAGGGACAGGGATCGCAGATACGCAGTATTTT. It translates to CASSPGTGIADTQYF. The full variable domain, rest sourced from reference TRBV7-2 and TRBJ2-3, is GAGVSQSPSNKVTEKGKDVELRCDPISGHTALYWYRQSLGQGLEFLIYFQGNSAPDKSGLPSDRFSAERTGGSVSTLTIQRTQQEDSAVYLCASSPGTGIADTQYFGPGTRLTVL.

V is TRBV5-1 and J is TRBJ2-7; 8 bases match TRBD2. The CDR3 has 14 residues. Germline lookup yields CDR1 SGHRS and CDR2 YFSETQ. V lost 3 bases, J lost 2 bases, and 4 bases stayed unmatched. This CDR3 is CASSSGGGPYEQYF. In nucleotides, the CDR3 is TGCGCCAGCAGCTCTGGCGGGGGGCCCTACGAGCAGTACTTC.

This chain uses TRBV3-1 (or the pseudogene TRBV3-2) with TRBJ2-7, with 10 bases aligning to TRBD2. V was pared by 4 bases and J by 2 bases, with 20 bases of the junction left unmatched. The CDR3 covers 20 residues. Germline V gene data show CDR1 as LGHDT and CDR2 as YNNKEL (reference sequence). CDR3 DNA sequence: TGTGCCAGCAGCCCCGAGATCTGGACTAGCGGCACCCGCCCAACCTACGAGCAGTACTTC. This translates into CASSPEIWTSGTRPTYEQYF.

CDR3 loop: CASSVGVGSYNEQFF. The CDR3, as DNA: TGCGCCAGCAGCGTAGGGGTCGGCTCCTACAATGAGCAGTTCTTC. V is TRBV4-1 and J is TRBJ2-1, with a tentative D call TRBD1 (5 bases). Germline lookup yields CDR1 MGHRA and CDR2 YSYEKL. V lost 5 bases to trimming and J lost 0 bases, with 11 bases between them. The CDR3 has 15 amino acids.